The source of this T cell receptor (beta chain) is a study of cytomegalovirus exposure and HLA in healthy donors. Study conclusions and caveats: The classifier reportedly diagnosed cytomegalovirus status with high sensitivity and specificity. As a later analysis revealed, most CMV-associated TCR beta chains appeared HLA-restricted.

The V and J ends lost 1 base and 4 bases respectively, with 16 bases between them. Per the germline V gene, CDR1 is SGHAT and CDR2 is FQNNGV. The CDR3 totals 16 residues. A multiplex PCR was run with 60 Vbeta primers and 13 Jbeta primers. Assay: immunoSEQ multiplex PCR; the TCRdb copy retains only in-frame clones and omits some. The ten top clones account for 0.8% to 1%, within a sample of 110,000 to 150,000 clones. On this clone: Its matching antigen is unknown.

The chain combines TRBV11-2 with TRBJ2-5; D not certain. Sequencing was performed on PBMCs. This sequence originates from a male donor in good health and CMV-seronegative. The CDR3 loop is CASSLGGSPSLETQYF. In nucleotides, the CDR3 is TGTGCCAGCAGCTTAGGAGGCTCCCCGTCCTTAGAGACCCAGTACTTC.